Sequencing of this TCR beta chain was carried out in a study of T cell changes during pregnancy in multiple sclerosis. Sequenced by immunoSEQ multiplex PCR; TCRdb stores in-frame clones only, minus some. Of approximately 110,000 clones listed, approximately 90% are singletons. This clone came up many times. V was pared by 6 bases and J by 6 bases, with 7 bases of the junction left unmatched. Looked up from germline, CDR1 is SNHLY and CDR2 is FYNNEI. The length of the CDR3 is 13 residues. This TCR derives from a female donor with multiple sclerosis, enrolled in a pregnancy study. The J gene is TRBJ2-7, the V gene TRBV2, with TRBD2 matching over 8 bases. Source: peripheral blood, taken after pregnancy. The chain's CDR3 is CASRDGLAGEQYF. The CDR3 DNA reads as TGTGCCAGCAGAGACGGACTAGCAGGCGAGCAGTACTTC.